This T cell receptor beta chain stems from a study of blood T cell repertoires in COVID-19. At the level of the study: Some COVID-19 samples were acute and others convalescent; all came from the United States, Italy and Spain.

In the study's own analysis: Reference gene primer amplification gave estimated nucleated cell counts. Profiled with immunoSEQ multiplex PCR; TCRdb holds only in-frame clones, not every one. That table furnishes V, J and clone size, whereas the DNA furnished D and trimming. The sample has about 83,000 clones, roughly nine tenths seen once. Trimming removed 2 bases at V and 0 bases at J, with 10 bases between. The CDR3 is made up of 16 amino acids. Germline V gene sequence: CDR1 KGHSH, CDR2 LQKENI. The sequence came from an elderly woman with active or convalescent COVID-19. The rearrangement uses TRBV18 and TRBJ1-4; D is unclear. The sample was peripheral blood. In DNA form, the CDR3 reads TGTGCCAGCTCACCAACTGTCTTTCCAACTAATGAAAAACTGTTTTTT. Translated: CASSPTVFPTNEKLFF. Filled out from reference TRBV18 and TRBJ1-4, the complete variable domain reads NAGVMQNPRHLVRRRGQEARLRCSPMKGHSHVYWYRQLPEEGLKFMVYLQKENIIDESGMPKERFSAEFPKEGPSILRIQQVVRGDSAAYFCASSPTVFPTNEKLFFGSGTQLSVL.